This T cell receptor beta chain came from a study of blood T cell repertoires in COVID-19. Turning to the study itself: From T cells, B-cell-depleted T cells, or PBMCs came the material, which was cDNA or gDNA.

Only in-frame clones appear in the TCRdb table, and some are missing; sequencing was by immunoSEQ multiplex PCR. Of nearly 350,000 clones listed, more than 75% are singletons. Germline V gene sequence: CDR1 SNHLY, CDR2 FYNNEI. Trimming removed 6 bases from V and 0 bases from J, with 14 bases in between. The CDR3 is 15 amino acids. Sequenced: peripheral blood. The TCR sequence derives from a woman aged 18-30 years who had recovered from COVID-19. The genes are TRBV2 and TRBJ2-5; D unresolved. CDR3 residues: CASRRRRRYQETQYF. The CDR3 nucleotides read TGTGCCAGCAGGAGGAGACGGCGGTACCAAGAGACCCAGTACTTC.